Listed below are T cell receptor beta chains from one sample, sequenced in a study of T cells in pancreatic ductal adenocarcinoma. Assay used: immunoSEQ multiplex PCR; TCRdb lists only in-frame clones, some missing. The sample lists around 15,000 clones; around 91% were seen once. The sequenced sample was PBMCs. Receptors originate from a human donor with pancreatic ductal adenocarcinoma. Each CDR3 is given with its conserved first and last residue. Fields, in order: CDR3 DNA, CDR3 protein, CDR3 length, J gene, V gene, clone size, D gene. D genes are given only for firm matches. The size entry is marked missing in some rows and otherwise reads once, few, many or a size class.

TGCGCCAGCAGCTCTAGGACTAGCGGGAGTAGCTCCTACGAGCAGTACTTC CASSSRTSGSSSYEQYF 17 TRBJ2-7 TRBV5-1 once TRBD2
TGTGCCAGCAGCATCCAGGGGACGAATGTTGGGGGCACCTTC CASSIQGTNVGGTF 14 TRBJ1-2 TRBV7-2 . .
TGTGCCAGCAGTTTAATGGCTACGACTAGCGGGAGGGAACTCGGAGCCGGGGAGCTGTTTTTT CASSLMATTSGRELGAGELFF 21 TRBJ2-2 TRBV27 . TRBD2
TGTGCCAGCAGCTCCCGGCAGGGGACTAGCGGGAGCCCTGACTACGAGCAGTACTTC CASSSRQGTSGSPDYEQYF 19 TRBJ2-7 TRBV7-2 . TRBD2
TGTGCCAGTAGTACCCGACAGGGTCGGGAGACCCAGTACTTC CASSTRQGRETQYF 14 TRBJ2-5 TRBV19 few TRBD1
TGTGCCAGCAGATATGGGACTAGCGGGAGGCGCAGGGGAGATACGCAGTATTTT CASRYGTSGRRRGDTQYF 18 TRBJ2-3 TRBV7-2 . TRBD2
TGTGCCAGCAGCTTGGAACAGAGCTCCTACAATGAGCAGTTCTTC CASSLEQSSYNEQFF 15 TRBJ2-1 TRBV5-4 . .
TGCGCCAGCAGCCAAGGGGGTCGACAGGGGGCGCGGACTGAAGCTTTCTTT CASSQGGRQGARTEAFF 17 TRBJ1-1 TRBV4-1 . TRBD1
TGTGCCAGCAGCCTGAAGAGGGGGAGCGCCTACGAGCAGTACTTC CASSLKRGSAYEQYF 15 TRBJ2-7 TRBV6-6 . .
TGTGCCGGGGGAAACAGGGGCAATCAGCCCCAGCATTTT CAGGNRGNQPQHF 13 TRBJ1-5 TRBV19 . .
TGTGCCAGCAGAGTAACAGGGCCCACAGATACGCAGTATTTT CASRVTGPTDTQYF 14 TRBJ2-3 TRBV6-5 . .
TGTGCCAGCAGCGTAACGTCTAGCGGGGGGGTTCGGAGCACAGATACGCAGTATTTT CASSVTSSGGVRSTDTQYF 19 TRBJ2-3 TRBV7-2 . TRBD2
TGCGCCAGCAGCTTGGCCGTGGGACAGGGAGGCTACACCTTC CASSLAVGQGGYTF 14 TRBJ1-2 TRBV5-1 . TRBD1
TGTGCCAGCACCCCCGGAGGGACCGCGAGCAATCAGCCCCAGCATTTT CASTPGGTASNQPQHF 16 TRBJ1-5 TRBV6-6 . .
TGTGCCAGTAGTCACCCGGGACTAGCGGGGGGATGGAATGAGCAGTTCTTC CASSHPGLAGGWNEQFF 17 TRBJ2-1 TRBV19 . TRBD2
TGCGCCAGCAGCCACAGGAGTGGGCGGAATGCTAACATGAACACTGAAGCTTTCTTT CASSHRSGRNANMNTEAFF 19 TRBJ1-1 TRBV5-1 . .
TGTGCCAGCAGCGTAGCCCGTGGAGACTCCGCGGGGACCGGGGAGCTGTTTTTT CASSVARGDSAGTGELFF 18 TRBJ2-2 TRBV9 . .